The present T cell receptor beta chain was sequenced within a study of CXCR3-negative and CXCR3-positive naive CD8 T cells. Study results and limitations: More hydrophobic TRB CDR3s were found in CXCR3-positive naive cells than in CXCR3-negative naive cells.

The study made its TRB cDNA libraries by 5' RACE, adding UMI labels. TCRdb re-called the 5' RACE reads and catalogs CDR3 proteins one per entry, DNA excluded. The table for this sample gives about 86,000 distinct CDR3 sequences. About this clonotype itself: The antigen is unknown.

The germline CDR1 and CDR2 sequences are SQVTM and ANQGSEA. CDR3 length: 15 residues. The clonotype was recovered from a human donor in good health. Some clones in this sample may be carry-over from other donors' samples. The sample was naive CXCR3+ CD8+ T cells from blood. Subset defined: CD45RO-CCR7+CD27+CD95- naive CD8+ T cells expressing CXCR3 (TNR3+). The chain couples TRBV29-1 to TRBJ2-2; the D call from TCRdb, TRBD2, cannot be confirmed without DNA. Here the CDR3 reads CSVEDTSGYTGELFF.